This T cell receptor beta chain was found in a study of T cell repertoires in aging, cancer and after chemotherapy. After removal of 3 bases from V and 6 bases from J, the junction contained 2 bases not matched to a gene. This CDR3 has 13 residues. From germline, CDR1 is DFQATT and CDR2 SNEGSKA (reference sequence). Study conclusions and caveats: Loss of evenness, beyond lost richness, contributed to age-related TCR diversity decline in cancer patients.

The template was genomic DNA from peripheral blood, not RNA. TRB rearrangements spanning V, D and J were amplified using mixed TRB-A/B primers. Via MiXCR, TCRdb re-called the multiplex PCR reads, giving one row per CDR3 protein. The data contain about 2,800 distinct CDR3 sequences, 24% of them singletons. This clonotype was detected a few times. Its antigen is currently unknown. Sequencing was performed on blood. This TCR came from a human donor with a solid tumor. The chain couples TRBV20-1 to TRBJ2-1; 10 nucleotides line up with TRBD2. The CDR3 protein is CSARRTSGNEQFF. The CDR3 DNA reads TGCAGTGCTAGGAGGACTAGCGGCAATGAGCAGTTCTTC.